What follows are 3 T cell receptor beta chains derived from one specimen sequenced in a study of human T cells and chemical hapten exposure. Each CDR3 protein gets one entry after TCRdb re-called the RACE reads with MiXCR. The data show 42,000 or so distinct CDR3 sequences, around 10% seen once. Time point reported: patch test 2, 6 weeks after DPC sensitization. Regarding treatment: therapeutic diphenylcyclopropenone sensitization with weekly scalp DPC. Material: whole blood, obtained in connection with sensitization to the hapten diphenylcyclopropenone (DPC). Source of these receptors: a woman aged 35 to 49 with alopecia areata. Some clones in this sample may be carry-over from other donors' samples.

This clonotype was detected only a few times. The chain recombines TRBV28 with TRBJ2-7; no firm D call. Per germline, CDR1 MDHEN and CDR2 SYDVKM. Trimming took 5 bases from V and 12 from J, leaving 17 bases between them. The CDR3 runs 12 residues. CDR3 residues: CASSVRTESAYF. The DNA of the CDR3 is TGTGCCAGCAGTGTCCGGACCGAGTCGGCGTACTTC.

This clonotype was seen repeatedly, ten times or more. The CDR3 coding sequence is TGTGCCAGCAGTTTGAAAAGGAACACTGAAGCTTTCTTT. Amino acids: CASSLKRNTEAFF. V usage is TRBV12-3 or TRBV12-4 and J usage is TRBJ1-1; no definite D call. With 3 bases removed from V and 1 base from J, the gap between germline ends came to 6 bases. The CDR3 spans 13 residues.

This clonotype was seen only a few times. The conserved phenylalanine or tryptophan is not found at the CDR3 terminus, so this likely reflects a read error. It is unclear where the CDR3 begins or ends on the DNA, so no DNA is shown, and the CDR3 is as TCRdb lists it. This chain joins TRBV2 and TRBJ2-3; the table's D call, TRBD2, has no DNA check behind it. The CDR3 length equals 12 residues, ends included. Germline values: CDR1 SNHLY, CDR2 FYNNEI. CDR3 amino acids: CASSETSGTPRL.